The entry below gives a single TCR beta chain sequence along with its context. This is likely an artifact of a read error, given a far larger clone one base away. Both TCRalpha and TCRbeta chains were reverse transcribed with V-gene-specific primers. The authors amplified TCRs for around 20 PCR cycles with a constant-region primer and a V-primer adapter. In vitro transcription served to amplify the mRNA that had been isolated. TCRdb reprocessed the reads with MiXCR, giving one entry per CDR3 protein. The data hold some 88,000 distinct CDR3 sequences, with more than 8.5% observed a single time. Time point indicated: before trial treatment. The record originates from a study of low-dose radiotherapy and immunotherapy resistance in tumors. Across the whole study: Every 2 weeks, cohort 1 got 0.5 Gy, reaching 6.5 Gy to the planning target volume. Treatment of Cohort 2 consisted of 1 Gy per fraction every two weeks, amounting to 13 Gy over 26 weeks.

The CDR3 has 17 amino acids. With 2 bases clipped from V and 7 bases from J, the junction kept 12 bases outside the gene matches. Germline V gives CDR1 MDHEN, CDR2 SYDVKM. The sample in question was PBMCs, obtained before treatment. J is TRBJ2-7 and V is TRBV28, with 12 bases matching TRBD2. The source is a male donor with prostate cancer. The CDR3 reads CASSLTLAGGVYNEQYF. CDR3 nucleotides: TGTGCCAGCAGTTTAACGCTAGCGGGAGGGGTCTACAATGAGCAGTACTTC.